This T cell receptor (beta chain) was recovered during a study of blood T cell repertoires in COVID-19. Turning to the study itself: There were acute and convalescent COVID-19 samples, and they came from the United States, Italy and Spain. T cells, B-cell-depleted T cells, or PBMCs supplied cDNA or gDNA.

V lost 5 bases and J lost 3; bases outside the gene matches: 2. The CDR3 consists of 14 residues. Germline CDR1 is SGHTA and CDR2 is FQGNSA. Here immunoSEQ multiplex PCR was the method, and the copy in TCRdb shows in-frame clones only, minus some. The sample holds fewer than 120,000 clones, 76% seen once. V is TRBV7-2 and J is TRBJ2-7; 12 bases are shared with TRBD2. The receptor was isolated from a woman older than 75 with acute or convalescent COVID-19. Sample: peripheral blood. CDR3 DNA: TGTGCCAGCAGCCCGGGACTAGCGGGCTACGAGCAGTACTTC. Its protein is CASSPGLAGYEQYF. The full variable domain, with the rest looked up from reference TRBV7-2 and TRBJ2-7, is GAGVSQSPSNKVTEKGKDVELRCDPISGHTALYWYRQSLGQGLEFLIYFQGNSAPDKSGLPSDRFSAERTGGSVSTLTIQRTQQEDSAVYLCASSPGLAGYEQYFGPGTRLTVT.